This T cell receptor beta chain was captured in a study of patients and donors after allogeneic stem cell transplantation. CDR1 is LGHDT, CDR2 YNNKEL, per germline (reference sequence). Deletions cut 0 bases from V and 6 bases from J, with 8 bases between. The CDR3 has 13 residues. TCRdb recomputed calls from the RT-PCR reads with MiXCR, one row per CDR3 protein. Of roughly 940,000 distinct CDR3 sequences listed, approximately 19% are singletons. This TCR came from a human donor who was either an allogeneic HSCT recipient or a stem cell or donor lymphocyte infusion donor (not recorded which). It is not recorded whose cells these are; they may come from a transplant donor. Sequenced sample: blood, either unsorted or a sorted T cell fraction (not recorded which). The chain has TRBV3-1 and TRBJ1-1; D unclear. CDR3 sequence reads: CASSQEGYPEAFF. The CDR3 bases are TGTGCCAGCAGCCAAGAGGGGTATCCTGAAGCTTTCTTT.